Listed here are 5 T cell receptor beta chains from one sample, sequenced in a study of T cell clonality in common variable immunodeficiency. The protocol was immunoSEQ multiplex PCR, while the TCRdb copy is restricted to in-frame clones and leaves out a portion. Found here are under 45,000 clones, no singletons; the ten largest cover under 1.5%. Input material: peripheral blood mononuclear cells. The receptor set was obtained from a person aged 18-70 years in good health.

Many counts were recorded for this clone. The sequenced fragment ends 3 residues before the CDR3 boundary, so the rest is inferred from the germline J gene. This sequence joins TRBV20-1 and TRBJ2-5, with D perhaps matching TRBD1 (7 bases). This CDR3 has 14 amino acids. V was cut by 5 bases and J by 5 bases, with 18 bases left in between. Germline V gene lookup returns CDR1 DFQATT and CDR2 SNEGSKA (reference sequence). CDR3 loop: CSARPRTGGETQYF. The part of the CDR3 DNA that was read is TGCAGTGCTCGCCCCAGGACAGGAGGGGAGACC.

In this sample, this clone turned up many times. The CDR3 end falls 3 residues outside the read, so it is completed with the germline J gene. The chain uses TRBV12-3 or TRBV12-4 and TRBJ1-3; tentative D call: TRBD1 (5 bases). The length of the CDR3 is 15 residues. V was clipped by 3 bases and J by 4 bases, with 13 bases between them. The CDR3 DNA, read in part, is TGTGCCAGCAGTTTGAGGGGTATGGGGGGAAACACC. Amino acid sequence: CASSLRGMGGNT. The CDR3 in full is CASSLRGMGGNTIYF.

This clone was counted many times. The read is 3 residues too short to cover the CDR3 end, so that end is filled in from the germline J gene. This chain uses TRBV29-1 with TRBJ2-1, with 10 bases identical to TRBD2. Unmatched junction bases numbered 14, after V lost 4 bases and J lost 8 bases. The germline V gene has CDR1 SQVTM and CDR2 ANQGSEA. CDR3 length equals 16 residues. CDR3 in amino acids: CSVAPDFSGGFHEQFF. The part of the CDR3 DNA that was read is TGCAGCGTTGCCCCCGACTTTAGCGGGGGGTTCCATGAG.

The sample holds many counts of this clone. The observed sequence ends 3 residues before the CDR3 terminus, with the missing tail filled in from the germline J gene. This chain joins TRBV9 and TRBJ2-5, with 8 nucleotides matching TRBD2. This CDR3 has 15 residues. Germline trimming cut 0 bases from V and 0 bases from J; bases unmatched to any gene: 1. Germline lookup yields CDR1 SGDLS and CDR2 YYNGEE. CDR3 DNA, as far as it was read: TGTGCCAGCAGCGTAGCGGGAGGGGACCAAGAGACC. This sequence encodes CASSVAGGDQET. In full, the CDR3 is CASSVAGGDQETQYF. The full variable domain, its missing parts supplied by reference TRBV9 and TRBJ2-5, is DSGVTQTPKHLITATGQRVTLRCSPRSGDLSVYWYQQSLDQGLQFLIQYYNGEERAKGNILERFSAQQFPDLHSELNLSSLELGDSALYFCASSVAGGDQETQYFGPGTRLLVL.

A word on this clone: With the read ending 3 residues before the CDR3 end, the germline J gene is used to fill in that end. This sequence joins TRBV6-2 or TRBV6-3 and TRBJ2-3, with 10 bases identical to TRBD1. The CDR3 has 14 amino acids. Germline V gives CDR1 MNHEY, CDR2 SVGEGT. The DNA read from the CDR3 is TGTGCCAGCAGTCGGGACAGGGGATATCAGCCG. This encodes CASSRDRGYQP. The full CDR3 protein is CASSRDRGYQPQYF.